Following are 3 T cell receptor beta chains from one sample sequenced in a study of preoperative IRX-2 immunotherapy in early breast cancer. Profiled with immunoSEQ multiplex PCR; TCRdb holds only in-frame clones, not every one. The sample carries about 6,000 clones, 70% to 75% recorded once. The treatment is: preoperative locoregional IRX-2 cytokine immunotherapy. Here the sequenced sample was tumor tissue, taken before IRX-2 immunotherapy. Receptor source: a human donor with breast cancer.

The chain joins TRBV5-1 to TRBJ2-7; TRBD1 matches 10 bases. This CDR3 is built from 15 residues. Germline V lookup: CDR1 SGHRS, CDR2 YFSETQ. V gave up 0 bases and J gave up 3 bases; unmatched junction bases: 3. The CDR3 nucleotides read TGCGCCAGCAGCTTGGGACAGGGGGCTGTCTACGAGCAGTACTTC. Protein product: CASSLGQGAVYEQYF.

The genes are TRBV6-8 and TRBJ1-5; D call uncertain. V was cut by 0 bases and J by 8 bases, with 14 bases left in between. The germline gives CDR1 MNHGY, CDR2 SAAAGT. The CDR3 extends over 15 amino acids. As DNA, the CDR3 is TGTGCCAGCAGTTACTCAGTCCCTACGGGAGAGCCCCAGCATTTT. This gives the protein CASSYSVPTGEPQHF.

The chain joins TRBV30 to TRBJ2-1; TRBD2 matches at 8 bases. V shed 3 bases and J 9 bases; nucleotides not matched to a gene: 7. CDR1 GTSNPN and CDR2 SVGIG come from the germline V gene (reference sequence). This CDR3 has 13 amino acids. In DNA form, the CDR3 reads TGTGCCTGGAGACCTAGCGGGCGTAGTGAGCAGTTCTTC. Translation: CAWRPSGRSEQFF.